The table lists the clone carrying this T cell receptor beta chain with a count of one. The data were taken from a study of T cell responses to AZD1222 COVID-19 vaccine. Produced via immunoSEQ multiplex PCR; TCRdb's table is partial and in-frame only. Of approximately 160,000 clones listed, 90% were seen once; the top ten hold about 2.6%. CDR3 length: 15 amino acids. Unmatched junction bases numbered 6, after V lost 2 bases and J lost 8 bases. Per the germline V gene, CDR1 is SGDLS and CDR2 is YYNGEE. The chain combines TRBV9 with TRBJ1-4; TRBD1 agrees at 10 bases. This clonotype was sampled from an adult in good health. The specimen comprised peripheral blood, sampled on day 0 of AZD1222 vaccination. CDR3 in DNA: TGTGCCAGCAGCGTCGCCGGGACAGGGGAAGAAAAACTGTTTTTT. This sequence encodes CASSVAGTGEEKLFF.